A selection of T cell receptor beta chains follows, all from one sample in a study of TIL therapy for anti-PD-1-resistant metastatic lung cancer. TCRdb keeps only in-frame clones here, not all; method: immunoSEQ multiplex PCR. The repertoire holds 8,500 to 9,500 clones, with roughly 70% as singletons. The sample in question was tumor tissue, obtained at baseline. Receptors were obtained from a person aged 25-85 years with non-small cell lung cancer. The CDR3 runs from the conserved cysteine through the conserved F or W. The D gene is left open where the match is weak. Expanded clones get a size class; other rows say once, few or many, or leave the size out.

TRBV4-3,TRBD1,15,.,TRBJ1-2,CASSPDRGDGYGYTF,TGCGCCAGCAGCCCGGACAGGGGGGATGGCTATGGCTACACCTTC
TRBV27,.,12,.,TRBJ1-6,CASTSYGSPLHF,TGTGCCAGCACATCGTACGGTTCACCCCTCCACTTT
TRBV4-2,TRBD2,16,.,TRBJ2-1,CASSLTRLAGGHEQFF,TGTGCCAGCAGCCTGACAAGACTAGCGGGAGGCCATGAGCAGTTCTTC
TRBV14,.,12,.,TRBJ1-3,CASSQEGNTIYF,TGTGCCAGCAGCCAAGAAGGGAACACCATATATTTT
TRBV7-9,.,12,.,TRBJ1-1,CASSYYRERAFF,TGTGCCAGCAGTTACTACAGGGAGAGAGCTTTCTTT
TRBV30,TRBD1,12,.,TRBJ1-2,CAWGDRAYGYTF,TGTGCCTGGGGGGACAGGGCTTATGGCTACACCTTC
TRBV18,.,16,few,TRBJ2-7,CASSPSLGDRDGEQYF,TGTGCCAGCTCACCTAGTCTAGGGGACCGGGACGGGGAGCAGTACTTC
TRBV6-5,.,14,.,TRBJ1-1,CASSTGQGFAEAFF,TGTGCCAGCAGTACGGGACAAGGGTTCGCTGAAGCTTTCTTT
TRBV4-3,TRBD1,15,.,TRBJ1-5,CASSLGQGINQPQHF,TGCGCCAGCAGCCTAGGACAGGGAATCAATCAGCCCCAGCATTTT
TRBV28,TRBD1,15,medium-sized,TRBJ1-2,CASSRRDRVDYGYTF,TGTGCCAGCAGCCGCCGGGACAGGGTGGACTATGGCTACACCTTC
TRBV7-3,.,12,.,TRBJ2-1,CASSSETGLQFF,TGTGCCAGCAGCTCCGAAACAGGGTTGCAGTTCTTC
TRBV7-8,.,12,once,TRBJ2-3,CASSLMADTQYF,TGTGCCAGCAGTCTCATGGCAGATACGCAGTATTTT
TRBV5-6,.,15,.,TRBJ2-1,CASSQVGLRHNEQFF,TGTGCCAGCAGCCAGGTAGGGTTGAGACACAATGAGCAGTTCTTC
TRBV5-1,.,15,.,TRBJ1-3,CASSSGDFSGNTIYF,TGCGCCAGCAGCTCGGGGGACTTCTCTGGAAACACCATATATTTT
TRBV4-2,TRBD1,17,.,TRBJ2-2,CASSQDLQGAKAGELFF,TGTGCCAGCAGCCAAGATCTTCAGGGGGCGAAGGCCGGGGAGCTGTTTTTT
TRBV27,TRBD2,18,few,TRBJ2-3,CASSRGTSDRTSTDTQYF,TGTGCCAGCAGCCGCGGGACTAGCGACAGAACTAGCACAGATACGCAGTATTTT
TRBV30,.,14,few,TRBJ1-5,CAWGRGSLNQPQHF,TGTGCCTGGGGCCGGGGCAGCCTAAATCAGCCCCAGCATTTT
TRBV15,TRBD1,15,.,TRBJ1-4,CATSGTGQVNEKLFF,TGTGCCACCAGCGGAACGGGACAGGTCAATGAAAAACTGTTTTTT
TRBV7-9,TRBD1,16,.,TRBJ2-2,CASSVTGLVNTGELFF,TGTGCCAGCAGTGTGACAGGGTTGGTTAACACCGGGGAGCTGTTTTTT
TRBV11-2,TRBD1,16,.,TRBJ1-2,CASSLDSGGTNYGYTF,TGTGCCAGCAGCTTAGATTCAGGGGGAACTAACTATGGCTACACCTTC
TRBV27,.,14,.,TRBJ2-7,CASSPTALPYEQYF,TGTGCCAGCAGCCCAACAGCGCTCCCCTACGAGCAGTACTTC
TRBV19,.,16,.,TRBJ1-5,CASTPGPYSSNQPQHF,TGTGCCAGTACCCCCGGACCGTACTCCAGCAATCAGCCCCAGCATTTT
TRBV10-3,TRBD1,15,.,TRBJ2-1,CAISDRQGAYNEQFF,TGTGCCATCAGTGACCGACAGGGGGCCTACAATGAGCAGTTCTTC
TRBV18,.,12,.,TRBJ1-1,CASSLPNTEAFF,TGTGCCAGCTCCCTCCCGAACACTGAAGCTTTCTTT